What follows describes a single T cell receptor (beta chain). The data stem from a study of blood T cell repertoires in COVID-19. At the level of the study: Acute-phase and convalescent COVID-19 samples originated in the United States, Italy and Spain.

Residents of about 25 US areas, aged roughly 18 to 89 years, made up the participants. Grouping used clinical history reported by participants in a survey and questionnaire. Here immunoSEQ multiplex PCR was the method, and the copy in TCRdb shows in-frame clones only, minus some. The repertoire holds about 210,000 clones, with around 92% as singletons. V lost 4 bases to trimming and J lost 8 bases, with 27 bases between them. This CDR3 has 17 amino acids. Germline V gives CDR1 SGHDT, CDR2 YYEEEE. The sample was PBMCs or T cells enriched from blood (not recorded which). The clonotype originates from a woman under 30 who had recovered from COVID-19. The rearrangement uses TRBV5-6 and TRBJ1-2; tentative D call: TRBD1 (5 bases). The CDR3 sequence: CASSEQKKGVAVEGYTF. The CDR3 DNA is TGTGCCAGCAGCGAACAGAAGAAAGGGGTCGCGGTGGAAGGCTACACCTTC.